The 19 T cell receptor beta chains presented below share a single source sample, sequenced in a study of T cell responses to AZD1222 COVID-19 vaccine. This table comes from immunoSEQ multiplex PCR, and its TCRdb copy is limited to in-frame clones, with some not included. The sample carries 80,000 or so clones, around nine tenths recorded once. Sequenced material: peripheral blood, taken on day 0 of MenACWY control vaccination. The source of these receptors is an adult in good health.

The rearrangement uses TRBV30 and TRBJ2-5; D perhaps matches TRBD1 (6 bases). V was shortened by 8 bases and J by 5 bases, with 15 bases between the two germline ends. The CDR3 loop spans 12 amino acids. The germline V gene encodes CDR1 GTSNPN and CDR2 SVGIG (reference sequence). The CDR3 here is CALGAGEETQYF. The CDR3 nucleotides read TGTGCCCTGGGGGCAGGGGAGGAGACCCAGTACTTC.

V gene TRBV2 combines with J gene TRBJ2-7; 8 positions agree with TRBD2. With 7 bases clipped from V and 3 bases from J, the junction kept 2 bases outside the gene matches. Germline values: CDR1 SNHLY, CDR2 FYNNEI. The CDR3 is 12 residues long. The CDR3 coding sequence is TGTGCCAGCAAACTAGCGGTCTACGAGCAGTACTTC. It yields the protein CASKLAVYEQYF.

The chain has TRBV9 and TRBJ1-3, with no clear D. Germline V gene lookup returns CDR1 SGDLS and CDR2 YYNGEE. Trimming stripped 0 bases from V and 7 bases from J, with 11 bases between. CDR3 length: 14 residues. CDR3 DNA: TGTGCCAGCAGCGTAGCGGCAGCCCCCAACACCATATATTTT. Amino acids: CASSVAAAPNTIYF. The full variable domain, its missing parts supplied by reference TRBV9 and TRBJ1-3, is DSGVTQTPKHLITATGQRVTLRCSPRSGDLSVYWYQQSLDQGLQFLIQYYNGEERAKGNILERFSAQQFPDLHSELNLSSLELGDSALYFCASSVAAAPNTIYFGEGSWLTVV.

The genes are TRBV5-8 and TRBJ2-7; 8 bases map to TRBD2. CDR3 length: 14 residues. Per germline, CDR1 SGHTS and CDR2 YDEGEE. V dropped 0 bases and J dropped 1; count of bases not matched to a gene: 0. This chain's CDR3 is CASSLAGGSYEQYF. For the CDR3, the DNA is TGTGCCAGCAGCTTGGCGGGGGGGTCCTACGAGCAGTACTTC.

This chain uses TRBV6-5 with TRBJ1-2, with unresolved D. Germline V gives CDR1 MNHEY, CDR2 SVGAGI. The CDR3 length is 15 residues. V lost 3 bases to trimming and J lost 8 bases, with 19 bases between them. CDR3: CASSYSQQTAPGYTF. CDR3 sequence (DNA): TGTGCCAGCAGTTATTCCCAGCAAACAGCCCCCGGCTACACCTTC.

The chain uses TRBV9 and TRBJ2-1; the match to TRBD2 covers 7 bases. V shed 0 bases and J 3 bases; nucleotides not matched to a gene: 3. CDR1 SGDLS and CDR2 YYNGEE come from the germline V gene. The CDR3 is 15 residues long. CDR3 amino acids: CASSVELANYNEQFF. CDR3 nucleotide sequence: TGTGCCAGCAGCGTAGAACTAGCGAACTACAATGAGCAGTTCTTC.

This chain joins TRBV27 and TRBJ1-1, with D unresolved. CDR1 is MNHEY, CDR2 SMNVEV, per germline (reference sequence). V lost 5 bases and J 1 base, leaving 8 bases between the germline ends. This CDR3 has 13 amino acids. The CDR3 spells CASSQRQNTEAFF. CDR3 DNA sequence: TGTGCCAGCAGTCAAAGACAGAACACTGAAGCTTTCTTT.

This chain connects TRBV19 to TRBJ1-2; 8 nucleotides align to TRBD1. This CDR3 region has 13 residues. Germline lookup yields CDR1 LNHDA and CDR2 SQIVND (reference sequence). J gave up 5 bases and V 6 bases, and 5 bases lay outside the gene matches. CDR3 residues: CASSTDREYGYTF. The CDR3 region has the DNA TGTGCCAGTAGCACGGACAGGGAATATGGCTACACCTTC.

The J gene is TRBJ2-2, the V gene TRBV7-9, with TRBD1 matching over 8 bases. The V gene end was trimmed by 1 base and the J gene end by 7 bases; junction bases not matched to a gene: 8. This CDR3 is 16 amino acids long. The germline gives CDR1 SEHNR, CDR2 FQNEAQ (reference sequence). The CDR3 DNA is TGTGCCAGCAGCTTAGAGTCGGCAGGGGGCGGCGGGGAGCTGTTTTTT. Translating it yields CASSLESAGGGGELFF.

The chain carries TRBV7-2 and TRBJ2-3; D call uncertain. This CDR3 region has 12 residues. Germline lookup yields CDR1 SGHTA and CDR2 FQGNSA. V was pared by 8 bases and J by 6 bases, with 12 bases between. The CDR3 coding sequence is TGTGCCAGCGGTGAGACCGAGGATACGCAGTATTTT. Its protein is CASGETEDTQYF.

The chain combines TRBV28 with TRBJ2-1; TRBD2 is a possible D gene (5 bases). There are 14 residues in the CDR3. In germline, CDR1 is MDHEN, CDR2 SYDVKM. Trimming shortened V by 6 bases and J by 7 bases, and 16 bases separated the two germline ends. The DNA for the CDR3 is TGTGCCAGCAGGCTGAGCGCCCAGCGGAATGAGCAGTTCTTC. As protein: CASRLSAQRNEQFF.

The J gene is TRBJ1-1, the V gene TRBV11-1; D might be TRBD1 (5 bases). V lost 3 bases and J lost 1, with 12 bases in between. The CDR3 has 15 amino acids. Germline lookup yields CDR1 SGHAT and CDR2 FQDESV (reference sequence). The CDR3 DNA follows: TGTGCCAGCAGCTTCCCCGCCCAGGGGAACACTGAAGCTTTCTTT. This encodes CASSFPAQGNTEAFF.

This clone was counted once. This chain connects TRBV28 to TRBJ1-1; D possibly corresponds to TRBD1 (6 bases). In germline, CDR1 is MDHEN, CDR2 SYDVKM. Trimming shortened V by 7 bases and J by 6 bases, and 24 bases separated the two germline ends. The CDR3 extends over 16 amino acids. The CDR3 nucleotides read TGTGCCAGCACCATAAGGGGATCTAGGGAGGGGGCTGAAGCTTTCTTT. Translated: CASTIRGSREGAEAFF. Looking up the rest from reference TRBV28 and TRBJ1-1 gives the full variable domain: DVKVTQSSRYLVKRTGEKVFLECVQDMDHENMFWYRQDPGLGLRLIYFSYDVKMKEKGDIPEGYSVSREKKERFSLILESASTNQTSMYLCASTIRGSREGAEAFFGQGTRLTVV.

This chain links TRBV6-4 with TRBJ2-3, with D possibly being TRBD2 (5 bases). The V end lost 8 bases, the J end lost 0 bases, and 6 bases lay between the germline ends. This CDR3 has 12 residues. Per the germline V gene, CDR1 is MRHNA and CDR2 is SNTAGT. This CDR3 is CASRESTDTQYF. CDR3 nucleotide sequence: TGTGCCAGCCGGGAAAGCACAGATACGCAGTATTTT.

V gene TRBV6-5 combines with J gene TRBJ1-1; D is undetermined. The CDR3 consists of 14 residues. V lost 6 bases and J 1 base, leaving 12 bases between the germline ends. Germline-derived CDR1 and CDR2 are MNHEY and SVGAGI. The CDR3 loop reads CASRKDSWNTEAFF. The CDR3 DNA reads as TGTGCCAGCAGGAAAGACTCTTGGAACACTGAAGCTTTCTTT.

The chain links TRBV7-9 to TRBJ1-2, with 8 bases lining up with TRBD1. CDR1 and CDR2 (germline): SEHNR, FQNEAQ (reference sequence). Germline trimming cut 1 base from V and 9 bases from J; bases unmatched to any gene: 10. The CDR3 is 15 residues long. CDR3 amino acids: CASSLGRQGARSYTF. The CDR3 DNA sequence: TGTGCCAGCAGCTTAGGTCGGCAGGGGGCTCGTAGCTACACCTTC.

The V call is TRBV5-1, the J call TRBJ2-1; 8 bases are shared with TRBD2. V dropped 0 bases and J dropped 8; count of bases not matched to a gene: 10. The CDR3 is 16 amino acids. Germline-derived CDR1 and CDR2 are SGHRS and YFSETQ. CDR3 in DNA: TGCGCCAGCAGCTTGGTAGAGGGACTAGGGGGTCATGAGCAGTTCTTC. Translated: CASSLVEGLGGHEQFF.

The chain carries TRBV12-3 or TRBV12-4 and TRBJ1-1; TRBD1 is a possible D gene (6 bases). This CDR3 has 13 residues. Trimming pared 5 bases from V and 4 bases from J, leaving 11 bases between. CDR3 protein: CASSGQSGTEAFF. CDR3 sequence (DNA): TGTGCCAGCAGTGGACAGTCGGGCACTGAAGCTTTCTTT.

This clone was recorded only once. V gene TRBV9 combines with J gene TRBJ2-3, with D unclear. The germline CDR1 and CDR2 sequences are SGDLS and YYNGEE. This CDR3 is 16 amino acids long. V was cut by 0 bases and J by 0 bases, with 11 bases left in between. CDR3 loop: CASSVVGSGSTDTQYF. The CDR3 nucleotides read TGTGCCAGCAGCGTAGTAGGTAGTGGAAGCACAGATACGCAGTATTTT.